This T cell receptor beta chain was retrieved from a study of CD8+ T cells in alopecia areata. Looking at the study overall: For 6 to 18 months, tofacitinib was taken, and 6 months off drug followed.

Noted treatment: oral pan-JAK inhibitor, 5-10 mg twice daily. Between the trimmed V and J ends, which lost 2 bases and 0 bases, there was a span of 11 bases. CDR1 and CDR2 from the germline V gene are MNHEY and SMNVEV (reference sequence). The CDR3 consists of 16 residues. Extraction and reverse transcription of RNA yielded cDNA as the sequencing template. Here immunoSEQ multiplex PCR was the method, and the copy in TCRdb shows in-frame clones only, minus some. Of some 150,000 clones listed, 86% were seen once; the top ten hold over 10%. Specimen: CD8+ T cells sorted from blood, collected at week 4, from a patient treated with tofacitinib. The receptor was isolated from a human donor with alopecia areata. The chain recombines TRBV27 with TRBJ2-4; D not resolved. The CDR3: CASSLNSLLAKNIQYF. CDR3 DNA sequence: TGTGCCAGCAGTTTAAACAGCTTGTTAGCCAAAAACATTCAGTACTTC.